This T cell receptor (beta chain) was identified in a study of T cells in Graves' hyperthyroidism and ophthalmopathy. About 10 ml fresh peripheral blood yielded the PBMCs. Germline V gene data show CDR1 as SGHTA and CDR2 as FQGNSA. V lost 4 bases and J lost 5; bases outside the gene matches: 7. This CDR3 contains 15 residues. Study results and limitations: Researchers report that a 13 V-J model separated ophthalmopathy from stable hyperthyroidism.

Researchers took RNA transcripts and amplified the TCR beta CDR3 regions from them. During a first-round RT-PCR of the TCR CDR3, the HTBI primer set was used. TCRdb used MiXCR to reprocess the multiplex PCR reads, holding one entry per CDR3 protein. The repertoire holds fewer than 750,000 distinct CDR3 sequences, with around 15% as singletons. A note on this clonotype: Antigen: not known.

Sequencing was carried out using blood. This sequence joins TRBV7-2 and TRBJ2-7; the match to TRBD2 covers 11 bases. This TCR came from a woman aged 35 to 49 with Graves' ophthalmopathy. CDR3 sequence reads: CASSSIAGGPNEQYF. The CDR3 bases are TGTGCCAGCAGCTCTATAGCGGGAGGGCCTAACGAGCAGTACTTC.